The 9 T cell receptor beta chains given below trace back to one sample, sequenced in a study of human T cells and chemical hapten exposure. TCRdb fed the RACE reads into MiXCR, producing one record per CDR3 protein. The data contain about 170,000 distinct CDR3 sequences, 25% to 35% of them seen just once; the ten biggest clones take up approximately 2.3%. Specified time point: patch test 3, about 24 weeks after DPC sensitization. The treatment here: therapeutic diphenylcyclopropenone sensitization with weekly scalp DPC. Sequencing used whole blood, obtained in connection with sensitization to the hapten diphenylcyclopropenone (DPC). All receptors derive from a woman aged 18 to 35 with alopecia areata. Some clones in this sample may be carry-over from other donors' samples.

The V call is TRBV6-2 or TRBV6-3, the J call TRBJ2-6; 7 nucleotides match TRBD1. The CDR3 length is 15 residues. With V trimmed by 5 bases and J by 5 bases, 6 bases remained unmatched. The germline gives CDR1 MNHEY, CDR2 SVGEGT. The CDR3 loop reads CASSDDRVRANVLTF. DNA of the CDR3: TGTGCCAGCAGTGACGACAGGGTTAGGGCCAACGTCCTGACTTTC.

Only a few counts were recorded for this clonotype. The gene calls are TRBV7-9 and TRBJ2-2; no firm D call. CDR1 and CDR2 from the germline V gene are SEHNR and FQNEAQ (reference sequence). The CDR3 loop spans 11 amino acids. Trimming shortened V by 10 bases and J by 6 bases, and 9 bases separated the two germline ends. CDR3 sequence reads: CATRTAGELFF. CDR3 in DNA: TGTGCCACCAGGACGGCCGGGGAGCTGTTTTTT.

This sequence joins TRBV29-1 and TRBJ1-1; D unresolved. With 2 bases removed from V and 0 bases from J, the gap between germline ends came to 7 bases. Germline CDR1 SQVTM, CDR2 ANQGSEA. The CDR3 covers 13 residues. Here the CDR3 DNA reads TGCAGCGTTGAAAGGGAGCTGAACACTGAAGCTTTCTTT. Protein product: CSVERELNTEAFF.

This chain uses TRBV29-1 with TRBJ1-1, with D perhaps matching TRBD1 (6 bases). The V gene lost 4 bases and the J gene lost 6 bases, with 12 bases spanning the gap. Per germline, CDR1 SQVTM and CDR2 ANQGSEA. The CDR3 is 12 residues long. As DNA, the CDR3 is TGCAGCGTTGTGCAGGGGAGGGCTGAAGCTTTCTTT. Translation gives CSVVQGRAEAFF.

V usage is TRBV20-1 and J usage is TRBJ2-3; possibly TRBD1 or TRBD2 for D (6 bases each). The CDR3 is made up of 12 amino acids. V gave up 7 bases and J gave up 5 bases, with 13 bases separating them. Germline CDR1 and CDR2: DFQATT and SNEGSKA (reference sequence). The CDR3 nucleotides read TGCAGTGGGGGGGCCAGGGGAGATACGCAGTATTTT. Its protein product is CSGGARGDTQYF.

This chain connects TRBV7-6 to TRBJ2-3; 11 bases map to TRBD2. The CDR3 totals 16 residues. The germline V gene encodes CDR1 SGHVS and CDR2 FNYEAQ. V was pared by 1 base and J by 2 bases, with 2 bases of the junction left unmatched. The chain's CDR3 is CASSLELAGATDTQYF. DNA for the CDR3: TGTGCCAGCAGCTTAGAACTAGCGGGAGCCACAGATACGCAGTATTTT.

About this clonotype: At one boundary the junction diverges from the germline segment, which might be a read error. This rearrangement joins TRBV29-1 to TRBJ1-2; tentative D call: TRBD1 (5 bases). The CDR3 runs to 10 residues. Germline assignment: CDR1 SQVTM and CDR2 ANQGSEA. The CDR3 spells CSVGGQGGRF. The DNA for the CDR3 is TGCAGCGTGGGGGGTCAGGGAGGTCGCTTC. The whole variable domain, filled in from reference TRBV29-1 and TRBJ1-2, reads SAVISQKPSRDICQRGTSLTIQCQVDSQVTMMFWYRQQPGQSLTLIATANQGSEATYESGFVIDKFPISRPNLTFSTLTVSNMSPEDSSIYLCSVGGQGGRFGSGTRLTVV.

V is TRBV7-2 and J is TRBJ2-7; 7 nucleotides align to TRBD1. Germline CDR1 and CDR2: SGHTA and FQGNSA. V shed 1 base and J 6 bases; nucleotides not matched to a gene: 3. The CDR3 has 13 residues. CDR3 nucleotides: TGTGCCAGCAGCTTAGTGGCAGGGGGCGAGCAGTACTTC. Translation gives CASSLVAGGEQYF.

The J gene is TRBJ2-7, the V gene TRBV6-5; the D gene is possibly TRBD2 (6 bases). Per the germline V gene, CDR1 is MNHEY and CDR2 is SVGAGI. Deletions cut 8 bases from V and 3 bases from J, with 17 bases between. The CDR3 runs to 14 residues. The CDR3 DNA follows: TGTGCCAGCTCAGGTGGGGGGTCCTACTACGAGCAGTACTTC. It encodes CASSGGGSYYEQYF.